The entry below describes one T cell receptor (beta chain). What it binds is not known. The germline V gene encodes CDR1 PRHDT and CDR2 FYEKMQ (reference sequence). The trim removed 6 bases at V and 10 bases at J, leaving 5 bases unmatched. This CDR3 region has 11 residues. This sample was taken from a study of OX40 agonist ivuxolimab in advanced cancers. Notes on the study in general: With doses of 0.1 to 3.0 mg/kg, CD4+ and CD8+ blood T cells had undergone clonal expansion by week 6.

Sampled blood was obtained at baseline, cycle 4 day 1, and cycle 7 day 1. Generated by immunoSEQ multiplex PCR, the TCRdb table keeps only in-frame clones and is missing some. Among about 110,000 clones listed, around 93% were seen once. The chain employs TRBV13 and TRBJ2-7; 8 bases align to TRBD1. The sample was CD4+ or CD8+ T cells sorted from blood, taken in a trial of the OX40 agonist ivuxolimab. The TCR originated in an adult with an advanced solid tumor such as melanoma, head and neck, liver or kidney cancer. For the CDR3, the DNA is TGTGCCAGCAGTCCGACAGGGGAACAGTACTTC. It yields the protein CASSPTGEQYF.